This record covers a single TCR beta chain. Antigen specificity is unknown. The length of the CDR3 is 13 residues. V trimming: 9 bases; J trimming: 8 bases; junction bases outside the gene matches: 14. CDR1 is SGHDT and CDR2 is YYEEEE in the germline V gene. It was with 60 Vbeta and 13 Jbeta primers that the PCR ran. As originally analysed: Some 10 million shared chains were among the roughly 80 million unique TCR beta chains that a later analysis counted. TCRdb's table, derived via immunoSEQ multiplex PCR, lists solely in-frame clones and lacks some. That table supplies the V and J calls and clone size; D and trimming were determined from the DNA. The sample holds 130,000 or so clones, approximately 69% seen once. The data stem from a study of cytomegalovirus exposure and HLA in healthy donors. Study-wide findings and caveats: It emerged from a later analysis that several of the most significant clusters appeared to be linked to common viral pathogens. V- and J-gene trimming in TCR beta was tied to a missense DCLRE1C variant by an analysis performed later.

The receptor was derived from a man aged 35 to 55 in good health and CMV-seropositive. The sequencing sample was made of PBMCs. The V call is TRBV5-6, the J call TRBJ2-7, with 7 nucleotides matching TRBD1. CDR3 in amino acids: CATQGRGPTQQYF. CDR3 nucleotides: TGTGCCACCCAGGGTAGGGGGCCGACCCAGCAGTACTTC. The whole variable domain, filled in from reference TRBV5-6 and TRBJ2-7, reads DAGVTQSPTHLIKTRGQQVTLRCSPKSGHDTVSWYQQALGQGPQFIFQYYEEEERQRGNFPDRFSGHQFPNYSSELNVNALLLGDSALYLCATQGRGPTQQYFGPGTRLTVT.